The 10 T cell receptor beta chains below all came from one sample that was sequenced in a study of T cell repertoires in aging, cancer and after chemotherapy. A mixed TRB-A/B primer pool amplified rearranged TRB by multiplex touch-down PCR. TCRdb re-called the multiplex PCR reads with MiXCR, one entry per CDR3 protein. This table holds about 9,800 distinct CDR3 sequences, approximately 40% found once. The template was genomic DNA from peripheral blood, not RNA. Sequenced sample: blood. These receptors came from a human donor in good health.

This clonotype was seen once. Possible read error: a much larger clone is one base away. This rearrangement joins TRBV29-1 to TRBJ2-5, with D perhaps matching TRBD1 (5 bases). This CDR3 region has 14 residues. Germline V gene sequence: CDR1 SQVTM, CDR2 ANQGSEA. This CDR3 reads CSVDGHPYQEAQYF. The CDR3 DNA sequence: TGCAGCGTTGACGGACACCCGTACCAAGAGGCCCAGTACTTC. The entire variable domain, with the rest obtained from reference TRBV29-1 and TRBJ2-5, is as follows: SAVISQKPSRDICQRGTSLTIQCQVDSQVTMMFWYRQQPGQSLTLIATANQGSEATYESGFVIDKFPISRPNLTFSTLTVSNMSPEDSSIYLCSVDGHPYQEAQYFGPGTRLLVL.

The J gene is TRBJ2-7, the V gene TRBV12-5; 11 bases are a match to TRBD2. From germline, CDR1 is LGHNT and CDR2 FRNRAP. The CDR3 covers 14 residues. The CDR3 DNA follows: TGTGCCAGCAAAAATAGCGGGAGGGACTACGAGCAGTACTTC. This codes for CASKNSGRDYEQYF.

The chain is built from TRBV15 and TRBJ2-1, with 8 bases identical to TRBD2. This CDR3 region has 17 residues. Germline trimming cut 3 bases from V and 3 bases from J; bases unmatched to any gene: 10. Germline loops: CDR1 LNHNV, CDR2 YYDKDF (reference sequence). The CDR3 bases are TGTGCCACCAGCAGGGGACTAGTCGGTAGACTCTACAATGAGCAGTTCTTC. Amino acids: CATSRGLVGRLYNEQFF.

The V and J genes are TRBV5-4 and TRBJ2-7, with 7 positions matching TRBD2. The trim removed 0 bases at V and 0 bases at J, leaving 9 bases unmatched. CDR1 is SGHNT and CDR2 is YYREEE in the germline V gene (reference sequence). The CDR3 length is 17 residues. The CDR3 sequence: CASSLELASLSSYEQYF. The CDR3 DNA follows: TGTGCCAGCAGCTTGGAACTAGCGAGCCTGAGCTCCTACGAGCAGTACTTC.

The count of this clonotype is one. The rearrangement joins TRBV5-6 to TRBJ1-1; D gene unclear. Trimming stripped 3 bases from V and 2 bases from J, with 11 bases between. In germline, CDR1 is SGHDT, CDR2 YYEEEE. The CDR3 has 14 amino acids. For the CDR3, the DNA is TGTGCCAGCAGCTGGCTTGAGGCAAACACTGAAGCTTTCTTT. Translating gives CASSWLEANTEAFF.

On this clonotype itself: With a much larger clone just one base away, this may be a read error. V and J are TRBV19 and TRBJ2-3; 9 nucleotides align to TRBD1. The CDR3 has 16 amino acids. V was clipped by 4 bases and J by 4 bases; unmatched bases: 9. The germline V gene encodes CDR1 LNHDA and CDR2 SQIVND (reference sequence). Written as DNA, the CDR3 is TGTGCCAGTAGTAAATGGACGACAGGGGGGGCAGATACGCAGTATTTT. This sequence encodes CASSKWTTGGADTQYF.

The V call is TRBV6-5, the J call TRBJ1-1; 10 bases map to TRBD1. V lost 6 bases and J lost 5; bases outside the gene matches: 9. Germline CDR1 reads MNHEY; CDR2 reads SVGAGI. The CDR3 covers 15 residues. The CDR3 reads CASSESGTGVTEAFF. In DNA form, the CDR3 reads TGTGCCAGCAGCGAGAGCGGGACAGGGGTAACTGAAGCTTTCTTT.

About this clonotype itself: A much larger clone differs from this one at a single base, so this may be a read error. The rearrangement uses TRBV11-1 and TRBJ2-5; possibly TRBD2 for D (5 bases). Germline CDR1 SGHAT, CDR2 FQDESV (reference sequence). Trimming took 5 bases from V and 2 from J, leaving 12 bases between them. This CDR3 spans 14 amino acids. CDR3 sequence reads: CASSGGRIQETQYF. CDR3 DNA: TGTGCCAGCAGCGGAGGCCGGATACAAGAGACCCAGTACTTC.

The V and J genes are TRBV5-1 and TRBJ1-4; D gene uncertain. Germline loops: CDR1 SGHRS, CDR2 YFSETQ. This CDR3 has 14 residues. V lost 2 bases and J 2 bases, leaving 7 bases between the germline ends. The DNA of the CDR3 is TGCGCCAGCAGCTTAGACACTACTAATGAAAAACTGTTTTTT. It encodes CASSLDTTNEKLFF.

Only a few counts were recorded for this clonotype. The J gene is TRBJ2-1, the V gene TRBV19; D not certain. The CDR3 is 14 residues long. CDR1 is LNHDA and CDR2 is SQIVND in the germline V gene (reference sequence). Trimming cost V 6 bases and J 0 bases, with 9 bases left between them. CDR3 nucleotide sequence: TGTGCCAGTAGACCCGGCTACTCCTACAATGAGCAGTTCTTC. The encoded protein is CASRPGYSYNEQFF. The whole variable domain, filled in from reference TRBV19 and TRBJ2-1, reads DGGITQSPKYLFRKEGQNVTLSCEQNLNHDAMYWYRQDPGQGLRLIYYSQIVNDFQKGDIAEGYSVSREKKESFPLTVTSAQKNPTAFYLCASRPGYSYNEQFFGPGTRLTVL.